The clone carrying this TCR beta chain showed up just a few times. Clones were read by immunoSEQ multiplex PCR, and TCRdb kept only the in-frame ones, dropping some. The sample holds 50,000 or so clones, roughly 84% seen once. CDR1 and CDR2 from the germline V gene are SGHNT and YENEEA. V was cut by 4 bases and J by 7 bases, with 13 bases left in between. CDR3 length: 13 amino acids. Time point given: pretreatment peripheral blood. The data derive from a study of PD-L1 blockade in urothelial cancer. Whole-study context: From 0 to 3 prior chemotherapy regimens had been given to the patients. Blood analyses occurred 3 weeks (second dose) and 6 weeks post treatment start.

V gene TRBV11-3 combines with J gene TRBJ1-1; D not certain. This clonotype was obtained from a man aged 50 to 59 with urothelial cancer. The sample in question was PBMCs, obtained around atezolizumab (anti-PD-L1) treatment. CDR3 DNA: TGTGCCAGCAGCTCCGACACTTCTGATGAAGCTTTCTTT. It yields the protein CASSSDTSDEAFF.